These T cell receptor beta chains were read from a single sample in a study of blood T cell repertoires in COVID-19. The assay was immunoSEQ multiplex PCR, and TCRdb's table has in-frame clones only and misses some. In the table there are 9,000 to 13,000 clones, 80% to 85% of which are singletons. Material for sequencing was peripheral blood. The receptors were gathered from a man aged 70 or older with active COVID-19. The CDR3 runs from the conserved cysteine through the conserved F or W. D genes are given only for firm matches. The listing skips clone size in some rows; elsewhere it reads once, few, many or a size class.

TRBD1	.	TRBV9	TRBJ2-1	CASSVGQGGFHEQFF	TGTGCCAGCAGCGTAGGACAGGGGGGCTTTCATGAGCAGTTCTTC
.	.	TRBV7-9	TRBJ1-4	CASSPGQPSSGEKLFF	TGTGCCAGCAGCCCTGGACAGCCTTCAAGTGGGGAAAAACTGTTTTTT
.	.	TRBV2	TRBJ2-3	CASSEAGALALDTQYF	TGTGCCAGCAGTGAAGCGGGGGCCCTCGCTCTCGATACGCAGTATTTT
.	.	TRBV24-1	TRBJ1-5	CATSDGAGNQPQHF	TGTGCCACCAGTGATGGGGCAGGCAATCAGCCCCAGCATTTT
.	.	TRBV11-1	TRBJ2-7	CASRMGGGSARYEQYF	TGTGCCAGCAGGATGGGCGGGGGCTCCGCCCGCTACGAGCAGTACTTC
.	.	TRBV11-2	TRBJ1-6	CASSPPTGYNSPLHF	TGTGCCAGCAGCCCGCCGACAGGTTATAATTCACCCCTCCACTTT
.	.	TRBV18	TRBJ1-1	CASSPTTGLNTEAFF	TGTGCCAGCTCACCTACGACAGGCCTTAACACTGAAGCTTTCTTT
.	.	TRBV5-1	TRBJ2-3	CASSLAVAPTDTQYF	TGCGCCAGCAGCTTGGCGGTAGCGCCCACAGATACGCAGTATTTT
.	.	TRBV5-1	TRBJ2-7	CASSVSSYEQYF	TGCGCCAGCAGCGTGAGCTCCTACGAGCAGTACTTC
TRBD1	.	TRBV9	TRBJ1-3	CASSTGQGGNTIYF	TGTGCCAGCAGCACGGGACAGGGTGGAAACACCATATATTTT
TRBD1	.	TRBV6-5	TRBJ1-2	CASSNPGQGVYGYTF	TGTGCCAGCAGTAACCCGGGACAGGGTGTCTATGGCTACACCTTC
.	.	TRBV4-3	TRBJ2-1	CASSQEDGPNEQFF	TGCGCCAGCAGCCAGGAGGATGGGCCCAATGAGCAGTTCTTC
.	.	TRBV28	TRBJ1-6	CASSFQNSPLHF	TGTGCCAGCAGTTTTCAGAATTCACCCCTCCACTTT
TRBD2	.	TRBV7-6	TRBJ2-1	CASSFFSPSGVNEQFF	TGTGCCAGCAGCTTTTTCTCCCCTAGCGGTGTTAATGAGCAGTTCTTC
.	.	TRBV10-3	TRBJ2-3	CAISESLWGAQDTQYF	TGTGCCATCAGTGAGTCGTTGTGGGGCGCTCAAGATACGCAGTATTTT
TRBD2	.	TRBV7-6	TRBJ2-2	CASTSLAGGTGELFF	TGTGCCAGCACCTCCCTAGCGGGGGGGACCGGGGAGCTGTTTTTT
TRBD1	.	TRBV6-5	TRBJ2-7	CASATGTGGYEQYF	TGTGCCAGCGCAACCGGGACAGGGGGGTACGAGCAGTACTTC
TRBD1	.	TRBV7-9	TRBJ1-3	CASSPLAGQAGNTIYF	TGTGCCAGCAGCCCCCTTGCGGGACAGGCGGGAAACACCATATATTTT
TRBD1	.	TRBV5-1	TRBJ2-7	CASSLALQGAGYEQYF	TGCGCCAGCAGCTTGGCCCTTCAGGGGGCGGGATACGAGCAGTACTTC
TRBD2	large	TRBV10-1	TRBJ2-7	CASRAAGGTSYEQYF	TGCGCCAGCAGGGCTGCCGGGGGGACCTCCTACGAGCAGTACTTC
.	.	TRBV4-2	TRBJ1-6	CASSQEQARGIVALHF	TGTGCCAGCAGCCAAGAACAGGCCAGGGGAATTGTGGCCCTCCACTTT
.	.	TRBV5-1	TRBJ2-5	CASSFGAVRGGETQYF	TGCGCCAGCAGCTTTGGAGCAGTGCGGGGTGGCGAGACCCAGTACTTC
TRBD1	.	TRBV7-2	TRBJ1-5	CASSPMDRVGNQPQHF	TGTGCCAGCAGCCCCATGGACAGGGTGGGGAATCAGCCCCAGCATTTT
TRBD2	.	TRBV7-9	TRBJ2-3	CASSSSGGRTDTQYF	TGTGCCAGCAGCTCTAGCGGGGGGCGCACAGATACGCAGTATTTT
.	.	TRBV11-1	TRBJ2-1	CASSRRGAQGGEQFF	TGTGCCAGCAGCCGTCGGGGGGCGCAGGGTGGTGAGCAGTTCTTC
.	.	TRBV4-1	TRBJ2-5	CASSQEWQARETQYF	TGCGCCAGCAGCCAAGAGTGGCAGGCTCGAGAGACCCAGTACTTC
.	.	TRBV3-1/TRBV3-2	TRBJ1-2	CASTGLGHTGYTF	TGTGCCAGCACGGGTCTGGGGCATACTGGCTACACCTTC
.	once	TRBV7-2	TRBJ2-6	CASSFRAHSGANVLTF	TGTGCCAGCAGCTTCAGGGCTCACTCTGGGGCCAACGTCCTGACTTTC
TRBD1	.	TRBV6-5	TRBJ1-4	CASRDRGTTNEKLFF	TGTGCCAGCAGGGACAGGGGCACAACTAATGAAAAACTGTTTTTT
.	.	TRBV18	TRBJ1-1	CASSQGTGANTEAFF	TGTGCCAGCTCACAAGGCACAGGTGCCAACACTGAAGCTTTCTTT
.	.	TRBV18	TRBJ2-3	CASSPSLGSHTDTQYF	TGTGCCAGCTCACCATCACTAGGCAGCCACACAGATACGCAGTATTTT
TRBD2	.	TRBV2	TRBJ2-3	CASSAQRGRTDTQYF	TGTGCCAGCAGTGCCCAGCGGGGGCGCACAGATACGCAGTATTTT